The 13 T cell receptor beta chains presented below share a single source sample, sequenced in a study of shared clonotypes between healthy human individuals. The method was immunoSEQ multiplex PCR; TCRdb's version includes in-frame clones alone and lacks a portion of them. Seen here are millions of clones, over 85% observed once, and the top ten hold 0.1% to 0.15%. The sequenced material came from naive CD4+ T cells sorted from blood. Noted subset: CD45RA+ positively selected. The receptor set was obtained from a man between 18 and 29 years old in good health.

V usage is TRBV4-3 and J usage is TRBJ2-4, with TRBD2 matching over 9 bases. This CDR3 has 20 residues. The trim removed 3 bases at V and 0 bases at J, leaving 15 bases unmatched. Germline CDR1 reads LGHNA; CDR2 reads YSLEER. The CDR3 here is CASSQAAGTSHYLAKNIQYF. The CDR3 region has the DNA TGCGCCAGCAGCCAGGCGGCCGGGACTAGCCATTATTTAGCCAAAAACATTCAGTACTTC.

This clone occurred many times. The chain uses TRBV27 and TRBJ2-7; TRBD2 aligns across 10 bases. The CDR3 runs 15 residues. CDR1 and CDR2 from the germline V gene are MNHEY and SMNVEV (reference sequence). J was trimmed by 0 bases and V by 5 bases; bases with no gene match: 4. The CDR3, as DNA: TGTGCCAGCAGTCCTCGGACTAGCGGCTCCTACGAGCAGTACTTC. Amino acids: CASSPRTSGSYEQYF.

The chain couples TRBV2 to TRBJ1-1; tentative D call: TRBD1 (6 bases). V was pared by 6 bases and J by 10 bases, with 21 bases between. The CDR3 consists of 14 residues. Germline lookup yields CDR1 SNHLY and CDR2 FYNNEI. The CDR3 nucleotides are TGTGCCAGCAGCGCCAGCCGGGACACGAGTGGAGCTTTCTTT. It encodes CASSASRDTSGAFF.

The chain links TRBV5-1 to TRBJ2-2, with D tentatively TRBD2 (6 bases). Trimming took off 1 base at V and 4 bases at J, with 17 bases between the two ends. The length of the CDR3 is 17 residues. Per germline, CDR1 SGHRS and CDR2 YFSETQ. CDR3 loop: CASSLRPAGTPTGELFF. In DNA, the CDR3 is TGCGCCAGCAGCTTGAGGCCGGCGGGAACCCCCACCGGGGAGCTGTTTTTT. The whole variable domain, remainder taken from reference TRBV5-1 and TRBJ2-2, is KAGVTQTPRYLIKTRGQQVTLSCSPISGHRSVSWYQQTPGQGLQFLFEYFSETQRNKGNFPGRFSGRQFSNSRSEMNVSTLELGDSALYLCASSLRPAGTPTGELFFGEGSRLTVL.

CDR3 sequence (DNA): TGTGCCAGCAGCGGACGCACCGGGACAGTAAATTATAGCAATCAGCCCCAGCATTTT. Translating gives CASSGRTGTVNYSNQPQHF. This sequence joins TRBV21-1 and TRBJ1-5; TRBD1, the table's D call, was not compared with the DNA. TRBV21-1 is tagged as a pseudogene. CDR3 length: 19 amino acids.

Turning to this clone: The sample contains more than one DNA sequence encoding this CDR3. This chain uses TRBV27 with TRBJ1-2, with TRBD1 identical over 8 bases. The CDR3 runs 13 residues. The V and J ends lost 5 bases and 4 bases, in that order; junction bases with no gene match: 3. The V gene's germline CDR1 is MNHEY and CDR2 SMNVEV (reference sequence). CDR3 DNA: TGTGCCAGCAGTCCCACAGGGGGCTATGGCTACACCTTC. This translates into CASSPTGGYGYTF.

V and J are TRBV27 and TRBJ2-3; D not resolved. The V and J ends lost 6 bases and 4 bases respectively, with 17 bases between them. The germline V gene has CDR1 MNHEY and CDR2 SMNVEV (reference sequence). The CDR3 is 15 residues long. The CDR3 region is CASRNRASSADTQYF. CDR3 sequence (DNA): TGTGCCAGCAGGAACCGAGCCTCGAGCGCAGATACGCAGTATTTT.

V usage is TRBV25-1 and J usage is TRBJ1-3, with a possible D match to TRBD1 (5 bases). The length of the CDR3 is 15 residues. V gave up 1 base and J gave up 4 bases, with 11 bases separating them. The germline CDR1 and CDR2 sequences are MGHDK and SYGVNS. CDR3 protein: CASSEFAGFGNTIYF. The CDR3 nucleotides are TGTGCCAGCAGTGAATTTGCAGGGTTCGGAAACACCATATATTTT.

The gene calls are TRBV5-6 and TRBJ1-5, with D perhaps matching TRBD1 (5 bases). Germline-derived CDR1 and CDR2 are SGHDT and YYEEEE. Trimming removed 4 bases from V and 5 bases from J, with 19 bases in between. CDR3 length: 16 amino acids. The CDR3 DNA is TGTGCCAGCAGCGGTCCTGGCAGGGTAAGGGATCAGCCCCAGCATTTT. Encoded protein: CASSGPGRVRDQPQHF.

The chain joins TRBV18 to TRBJ2-5, with a tentative D call TRBD2 (6 bases). With 2 bases removed from V and 5 bases from J, the gap between germline ends came to 18 bases. CDR3 length: 16 amino acids. Germline assignment: CDR1 KGHSH and CDR2 LQKENI. CDR3 loop: CASSPSGTSRGETQYF. CDR3 bases: TGTGCCAGCTCACCATCCGGGACTTCAAGAGGGGAGACCCAGTACTTC.

J is TRBJ2-1 and V is TRBV6-5; the D gene is possibly TRBD1 (5 bases). The length of the CDR3 is 14 residues. Germline V gives CDR1 MNHEY, CDR2 SVGAGI. V was shortened by 9 bases and J by 4 bases, with 16 bases between the two germline ends. In DNA, the CDR3 is TGTGCCAGATTCAGGGCACGAGCTTACAATGAGCAGTTCTTC. This translates into CARFRARAYNEQFF.

The chain employs TRBV10-1 and TRBJ2-7, with TRBD1 as a possible D gene (6 bases). The CDR3 covers 13 residues. The V gene lost 2 bases and the J gene lost 2 bases, with 7 bases spanning the gap. CDR1 WNHNN and CDR2 SYGVQD come from the germline V gene (reference sequence). The DNA for the CDR3 is TGCGCCAGCAGTGAGGCAGGGGCCTACGAGCAGTACTTC. Its protein product is CASSEAGAYEQYF.

J is TRBJ1-5 and V is TRBV19; D is ambiguous. CDR1 is LNHDA, CDR2 SQIVND, per germline (reference sequence). CDR3 length: 14 residues. The V and J ends lost 7 bases and 5 bases respectively, with 15 bases between them. CDR3 in DNA: TGTGCCAGTAACCCGGACGGTTTGGATCAGCCCCAGCATTTT. Translating gives CASNPDGLDQPQHF.